The sample holds many counts of the clone carrying this TCR beta chain. As yet, its antigen is unknown. The entry originates in a study of regulatory T cells in long-lasting Graves disease. Library construction for TCR beta used iRepertoire HTBI primers and Arm-PCR of CDR3 regions. TCRdb fed the multiplex PCR reads into MiXCR, producing one record per CDR3 protein. This sample has 650,000 to 850,000 distinct CDR3 sequences, with around 30% found just once. Time point: persistent/refractory GD, antithyroid drugs over 5 years with positive TRAb. Preparation of the TCR library used RNA extracted from PBMCs. Graves' disease diagnosis was established per American Thyroid Association guidelines. The CDR3 runs to 15 residues. Trimming removed 2 bases at V and 2 bases at J, with 9 bases between. Germline CDR1 SNHLY, CDR2 FYNNEI. General study results and limits: Compared with new cases, persistent Graves' patients showed reduced TCR diversity.

This sample comprised peripheral blood mononuclear cells (PBMCs), obtained when the disease was refractory, from a patient treated with antithyroid drugs. The chain recombines TRBV2 with TRBJ2-2; D gene uncertain. This TCR was sampled from a female donor with Graves disease. The CDR3 nucleotides read TGTGCCAGCAGTGAACGGCCGGGCAACACCGGGGAGCTGTTTTTT. This encodes CASSERPGNTGELFF.